This entry lists 27 T cell receptor beta chains sequenced from one sample in a study of PD-L1 blockade in urothelial cancer (dated by TCRdb to about 2017). This sample's time point label indicates: pretreatment peripheral blood. Library preparation used the immunoSEQ multiplex PCR assay. TCRdb mirrors the immuneACCESS table, restricted to in-frame sequences. Some clones are absent from its copies; in checked studies, under half trace to an unresolved V gene, and the reason for the others is unknown. In this sample the table shows tens of thousands of clones, roughly 84% of which occur a single time. Roughly an eighth of the sample is taken by the ten largest. This specimen consisted of PBMCs, obtained around atezolizumab (anti-PD-L1) treatment. These receptors were taken from a man aged 55 to 70 with urothelial cancer.

There are a few counts of this clone. The chain has TRBV29-1 and TRBJ2-5, with D unresolved. The CDR3 extends over 13 amino acids. The V end lost 7 bases, the J end lost 4 bases, and 16 bases lay between the germline ends. Germline assignment: CDR1 SQVTM and CDR2 ANQGSEA. The CDR3 protein is CSGEVYHGETQYF. Here the CDR3 DNA reads TGCAGCGGAGAGGTTTACCATGGAGAGACCCAGTACTTC.

In the case of this clone: The junction does not match germline at one end; this may be a read error. This chain connects TRBV7-6 to TRBJ1-6, with a weak D call TRBD1 (6 bases). Germline loops: CDR1 SGHVS, CDR2 FNYEAQ. CDR3 length: 15 residues. CDR3 DNA: TGTGCCAGTAGCTTATCGGTAGGGGGAAATTCACCCCTCCACTTT. This codes for CASSLSVGGNSPLHF.

This clone appeared many times. J is TRBJ1-2 and V is TRBV6-1, with a possible D match to TRBD1 (6 bases). This CDR3 contains 14 residues. Trimming removed 3 bases at V and 8 bases at J, with 16 bases between. CDR1 and CDR2 from the germline V gene are MNHNS and SASEGT. The CDR3 sequence is CASSDQQGSGGYTF. The CDR3 DNA is TGTGCCAGCAGTGATCAACAGGGAAGTGGCGGCTACACCTTC.

The chain combines TRBV6-4 with TRBJ2-1; TRBD2 agrees at 7 bases. CDR3 length equals 14 residues. Germline CDR1 and CDR2: MRHNA and SNTAGT. After removal of 8 bases from V and 2 bases from J, the junction contained 6 bases not matched to a gene. The CDR3 loop reads CASSREAAYNEQFF. The DNA for the CDR3 is TGTGCCAGCTCCCGGGAGGCAGCCTACAATGAGCAGTTCTTC.

The count of this clone is one. The chain couples TRBV5-1 to TRBJ1-1, with D maybe TRBD1 (6 bases). Germline lookup yields CDR1 SGHRS and CDR2 YFSETQ. Trimming took off 3 bases at V and 4 bases at J, with 22 bases between the two ends. There are 17 residues in the CDR3. In DNA form, the CDR3 reads TGCGCCAGCAGCTCTAACAGGGACGGGGGGTCGGGCACTGAAGCTTTCTTT. Translation gives CASSSNRDGGSGTEAFF. Full variable domain (remainder filled in from reference TRBV5-1 and TRBJ1-1): KAGVTQTPRYLIKTRGQQVTLSCSPISGHRSVSWYQQTPGQGLQFLFEYFSETQRNKGNFPGRFSGRQFSNSRSEMNVSTLELGDSALYLCASSSNRDGGSGTEAFFGQGTRLTVV.

A single count supports this clone. V is TRBV30 and J is TRBJ1-2, with D unclear. Deletions cut 5 bases from V and 8 bases from J, with 18 bases between. The CDR3 has 13 amino acids. CDR1 and CDR2 (germline): GTSNPN, SVGIG (reference sequence). The DNA of the CDR3 is TGTGCCTGGGCCCCGATAGGGAGAAGGGGCTACACCTTC. Translating it yields CAWAPIGRRGYTF. The full variable domain, rest sourced from reference TRBV30 and TRBJ1-2, is SQTIHQWPATLVQPVGSPLSLECTVEGTSNPNLYWYRQAAGRGLQLLFYSVGIGQISSEVPQNLSASRPQDRQFILSSKKLLLSDSGFYLCAWAPIGRRGYTFGSGTRLTVV.

This clone was detected only once. V is TRBV5-4 and J is TRBJ1-4, with D perhaps matching TRBD1 (6 bases). Between the trimmed V and J ends, which lost 2 bases and 2 bases, there was a span of 7 bases. The CDR3 is made up of 14 amino acids. Germline CDR1 SGHNT, CDR2 YYREEE (reference sequence). The CDR3 region has the DNA TGTGCCAGCAGCTTAACAGGGACTAATGAAAAACTGTTTTTT. Protein sequence: CASSLTGTNEKLFF. The complete variable domain, with remaining parts taken from reference TRBV5-4 and TRBJ1-4, reads ETGVTQSPTHLIKTRGQQVTLRCSSQSGHNTVSWYQQALGQGPQFIFQYYREEENGRGNFPPRFSGLQFPNYSSELNVNALELDDSALYLCASSLTGTNEKLFFGSGTQLSVL.

The chain is built from TRBV7-9 and TRBJ2-7; tentative D call: TRBD1 (5 bases). Trimming removed 1 base from V and 5 bases from J, with 15 bases in between. This CDR3 is built from 15 residues. Germline CDR1 is SEHNR and CDR2 is FQNEAQ (reference sequence). The CDR3 sequence is CASSLGRQGEDEQYF. The CDR3, as DNA: TGTGCCAGCAGCTTAGGGCGGCAGGGTGAGGACGAGCAGTACTTC.

The V gene is TRBV9, the J gene TRBJ1-4; D call uncertain. V was cut by 2 bases and J by 5 bases, with 10 bases left in between. Germline CDR1 is SGDLS and CDR2 is YYNGEE. This CDR3 has 14 residues. CDR3 region: CASSVRPGNEKLFF. The CDR3 region has the DNA TGTGCCAGCAGCGTCCGCCCTGGCAATGAAAAACTGTTTTTT.

This clone was counted a few times. This chain connects TRBV11-2 to TRBJ1-2, with a weak D call TRBD1 (6 bases). Deletions cut 1 base from V and 6 bases from J, with 15 bases between. Germline lookup yields CDR1 SGHAT and CDR2 FQNNGV. The CDR3 has 15 residues. Here the CDR3 reads CASSLVQGGLDGYTF. CDR3 DNA: TGTGCCAGCAGCTTAGTACAGGGCGGTCTTGATGGCTACACCTTC. Combining the CDR3 with reference TRBV11-2 and TRBJ1-2 gives the whole variable domain EAGVAQSPRYKIIEKRQSVAFWCNPISGHATLYWYQQILGQGPKLLIQFQNNGVVDDSQLPKDRFSAERLKGVDSTLKIQPAKLEDSAVYLCASSLVQGGLDGYTFGSGTRLTVV.

In this sample, this clone turned up once. The genes are TRBV5-1 and TRBJ2-5; 14 nucleotides line up with TRBD2. Germline CDR1 and CDR2: SGHRS and YFSETQ. The CDR3 totals 22 residues. V was clipped by 0 bases and J by 1 base; unmatched bases: 17. The CDR3 sequence is CASSLGPGLAGGSLGIQETQYF. The CDR3 coding sequence is TGCGCCAGCAGCTTGGGCCCCGGACTAGCGGGGGGATCCTTGGGGATCCAAGAGACCCAGTACTTC.

This clone came up a few times. This sample also contains other DNA sequences that code for the same CDR3. V usage is TRBV19 and J usage is TRBJ1-2; D is perhaps TRBD1 (5 bases). Per germline, CDR1 LNHDA and CDR2 SQIVND (reference sequence). The CDR3 has 13 amino acids. The ends were cut back, 5 bases at V and 4 bases at J, with 11 bases in the middle. The CDR3 DNA reads TGTGCCAGTAGTCTCCAGGGCGCCTATGGCTACACCTTC. Protein product: CASSLQGAYGYTF.

The CDR3 DNA is TGCAGCGTTGATGGGGTGCGGGGGGGACAAGAGACCCAGTACTTC. Its translation: CSVDGVRGGQETQYF. The genes are TRBV29-1 and TRBJ2-5; 9 bases agree with TRBD2. The CDR3 is 15 residues long. The J segment lost 2 bases and the V segment lost 3 bases, leaving 7 bases of the junction unmatched. Germline CDR1 is SQVTM and CDR2 is ANQGSEA.

The CDR3 sequence: CASSGGTGVNQPQHF. The CDR3 coding sequence is TGTGCCAGCAGTGGGGGGACAGGAGTCAATCAGCCCCAGCATTTT. The chain recombines TRBV6-1 with TRBJ1-5; 8 positions agree with TRBD1. J lost 3 bases, V lost 4 bases, and 5 bases had no gene match. The CDR3 consists of 15 residues. Germline CDR1 MNHNS, CDR2 SASEGT.

This sequence joins TRBV19 and TRBJ1-5; 8 nucleotides align to TRBD1. This CDR3 has 13 amino acids. The V segment lost 10 bases and the J segment 4 bases; nucleotides outside the gene matches: 6. Germline V gene lookup returns CDR1 LNHDA and CDR2 SQIVND (reference sequence). The CDR3 reads CATRTGPNQPQHF. DNA for the CDR3: TGTGCCACTCGGACAGGGCCGAATCAGCCCCAGCATTTT.

The chain has TRBV4-1 and TRBJ2-2; the match to TRBD2 covers 11 bases. There are 19 residues in the CDR3. Germline CDR1 is MGHRA and CDR2 is YSYEKL. V lost 4 bases to trimming and J lost 6 bases; unmatched junction nucleotides: 16. The CDR3 sequence is CASSLAPSSGRWGSGELFF. The CDR3 region has the DNA TGCGCCAGCAGCCTTGCCCCCTCTAGCGGGAGGTGGGGTTCCGGGGAGCTGTTTTTT.

The V gene is TRBV6-6, the J gene TRBJ1-5; TRBD1 is a possible D gene (6 bases). The ends were cut back, 8 bases at V and 1 base at J, with 15 bases in the middle. CDR1 is MNHNY, CDR2 SVGAGI, per germline (reference sequence). The CDR3 spans 15 residues. CDR3 coding DNA: TGTGCCAGCCGCCCAGGGGAAAGCAGCAATCAGCCCCAGCATTTT. It yields the protein CASRPGESSNQPQHF.

V and J are TRBV4-3 and TRBJ2-2; 10 bases map to TRBD1. Per the germline V gene, CDR1 is LGHNA and CDR2 is YSLEER. Trimming at V came to 3 bases and at J to 2 bases, leaving 9 bases not matched to a gene. The CDR3 is made up of 18 amino acids. CDR3 sequence: CASSHEMTGGPNTGELFF. For the CDR3, the DNA is TGCGCCAGCAGCCATGAGATGACAGGGGGCCCAAACACCGGGGAGCTGTTTTTT.

The chain employs TRBV6-6 and TRBJ1-4; possibly TRBD1 for D (5 bases). The germline CDR1 and CDR2 sequences are MNHNY and SVGAGI (reference sequence). V was trimmed by 5 bases and J by 1 base, leaving 11 bases between them. This CDR3 comprises 15 residues. The CDR3 reads CASSKQGKTNEKLFF. The CDR3 DNA is TGTGCCAGCAGTAAGCAGGGAAAAACTAATGAAAAACTGTTTTTT.

The chain employs TRBV6-5 and TRBJ1-5, with a possible D match to TRBD1 (5 bases). This CDR3 spans 14 amino acids. The V end was cut by 10 bases, the J end by 6 bases, with 19 bases between. From germline, CDR1 is MNHEY and CDR2 SVGAGI. The CDR3 DNA reads TGTGCCACCGCAAACGGCGGGGACGGTCAGCCCCAGCATTTT. Protein product: CATANGGDGQPQHF.

The CDR3 loop is CASSLNRVDSPDTQYF. Written as DNA, the CDR3 is TGCGCCAGCAGCTTGAACAGGGTGGATTCTCCAGATACGCAGTATTTT. The chain has TRBV5-1 and TRBJ2-3, with TRBD1 as a possible D gene (6 bases). CDR3 size: 16 residues. CDR1 is SGHRS, CDR2 YFSETQ, per germline. Trimming cost V 1 base and J 4 bases, with 16 bases left between them.

The V and J genes are TRBV19 and TRBJ2-2, with 12 bases lining up with TRBD2. Germline V gene data show CDR1 as LNHDA and CDR2 as SQIVND (reference sequence). The V segment lost 3 bases and the J segment 5 bases; nucleotides outside the gene matches: 4. This CDR3 is 16 amino acids long. The CDR3 protein is CASSIATSGGTGELFF. The CDR3 nucleotides are TGTGCCAGTAGTATCGCGACTAGCGGGGGAACCGGGGAGCTGTTTTTT.

This rearrangement joins TRBV5-1 to TRBJ2-1, with 8 bases lining up with TRBD1. In germline, CDR1 is SGHRS, CDR2 YFSETQ. This CDR3 spans 14 amino acids. Trimming at V came to 5 bases and at J to 2 bases, leaving 3 bases not matched to a gene. The CDR3 DNA reads as TGCGCCAGCAGACAACAGGGGGCCTACAATGAGCAGTTCTTC. This encodes CASRQQGAYNEQFF.

The chain links TRBV5-1 to TRBJ2-1; 9 nucleotides line up with TRBD2. The germline gives CDR1 SGHRS, CDR2 YFSETQ. Trimming removed 3 bases from V and 4 bases from J; junction bases left unmatched: 11. The CDR3 has 17 residues. The CDR3 DNA follows: TGCGCCAGCAGCTCGCGTAAGACTAGCGGCCCATACAATGAGCAGTTCTTC. Residues: CASSSRKTSGPYNEQFF.

V is TRBV29-1 and J is TRBJ1-2; possibly TRBD1 for D (6 bases). V was trimmed by 0 bases and J by 4 bases, leaving 6 bases between them. The CDR3 sequence is 12 residues long. Germline CDR1 and CDR2: SQVTM and ANQGSEA. The CDR3 DNA reads as TGCAGCGTTGAAGACAGGGGCTATGGCTACACCTTC. Translating it yields CSVEDRGYGYTF.

The genes are TRBV5-4 and TRBJ2-3; 7 bases align to TRBD2. This CDR3 has 15 amino acids. Germline CDR1 reads SGHNT; CDR2 reads YYREEE (reference sequence). Losses at the gene ends were 4 bases for V and 2 bases for J; bases not matched to a gene: 7. The CDR3 bases are TGTGCCAGCAGCCCTGGGGGGGGAAACACAGATACGCAGTATTTT. It is translated as CASSPGGGNTDTQYF.

The chain employs TRBV7-3 and TRBJ1-1; D is uncertain. CDR1 and CDR2 from the germline V gene are SGHTA and FQGTGA. V was trimmed by 0 bases and J by 4 bases, leaving 12 bases between them. CDR3 length: 15 amino acids. Here the CDR3 reads CASSLTRVVGTEAFF. The CDR3 DNA reads as TGTGCCAGCAGCTTAACTCGGGTAGTCGGCACTGAAGCTTTCTTT.